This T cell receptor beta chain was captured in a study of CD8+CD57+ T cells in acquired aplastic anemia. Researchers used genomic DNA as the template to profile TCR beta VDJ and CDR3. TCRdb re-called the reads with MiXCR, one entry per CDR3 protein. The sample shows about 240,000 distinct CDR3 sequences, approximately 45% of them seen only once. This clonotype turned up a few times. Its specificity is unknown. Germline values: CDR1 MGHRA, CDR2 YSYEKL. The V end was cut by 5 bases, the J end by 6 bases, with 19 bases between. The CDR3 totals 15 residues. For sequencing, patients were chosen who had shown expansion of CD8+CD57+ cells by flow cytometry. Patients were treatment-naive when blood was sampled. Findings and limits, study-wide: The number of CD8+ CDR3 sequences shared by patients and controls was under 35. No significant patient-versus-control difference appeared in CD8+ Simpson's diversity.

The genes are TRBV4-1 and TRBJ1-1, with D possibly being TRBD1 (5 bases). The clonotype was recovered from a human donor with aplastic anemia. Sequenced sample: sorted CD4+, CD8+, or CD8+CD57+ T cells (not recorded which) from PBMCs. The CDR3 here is CASSTLGGGAPEAFF. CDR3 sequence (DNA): TGCGCCAGCAGCACTCTCGGTGGCGGGGCCCCTGAAGCTTTCTTT.